This T cell receptor (beta chain) was identified in a study of cytomegalovirus exposure and HLA in healthy donors. Study results and limitations: Reports indicate that TCR beta sequences accurately predicted the HLA-A and HLA-B alleles of most subjects. Listed as cytomegalovirus-associated were 150 or so TCR beta chains.

This clone was seen a single time. Its antigen is unknown. This CDR3 spans 15 amino acids. V was clipped by 6 bases and J by 3 bases; unmatched bases: 7. CDR1 is MRHNA, CDR2 SNTAGT, per germline. PCR used 60 Vbeta primers and 13 Jbeta primers. Using immunoSEQ multiplex PCR, the repertoire was profiled, and TCRdb retains in-frame clones only, with some absent. The table records tens of thousands of clones, 77% of them present only once. This receptor was obtained from a man aged 50 to 59 in good health and CMV-seropositive. The rearrangement links TRBV6-4 to TRBJ2-1, with 8 bases fitting TRBD2. Material for sequencing was PBMCs. This CDR3 reads CASSRTSSIYNEQFF. The CDR3 bases are TGTGCCAGCAGCCGGACTAGCTCCATCTACAATGAGCAGTTCTTC.